This TCR beta chain derives from a study of radiation and T cells in renal cell carcinoma. Trimming removed 5 bases at V and 5 bases at J, with 10 bases between. Germline values: CDR1 MNHNS, CDR2 SASEGT. The CDR3 has 12 residues. Time point noted: baseline pretreatment blood. Specified treatment: 15 Gy SBRT to primary tumor, nephrectomy 4 weeks later. This table comes from immunoSEQ multiplex PCR, and its TCRdb copy is limited to in-frame clones, with some not included. In the table there are 120,000 to 150,000 clones, 83% of which are singletons. The V call is TRBV6-1, the J call TRBJ2-7; D remains ambiguous. The TCR comes from a woman in her 50s with renal cell carcinoma. Sample: blood, taken from a patient whose treatment included radiotherapy and nephrectomy. This chain's CDR3 is CASSSRRDEQYF. The CDR3, as DNA: TGTGCCAGCAGTTCCCGAAGGGACGAGCAGTACTTC.